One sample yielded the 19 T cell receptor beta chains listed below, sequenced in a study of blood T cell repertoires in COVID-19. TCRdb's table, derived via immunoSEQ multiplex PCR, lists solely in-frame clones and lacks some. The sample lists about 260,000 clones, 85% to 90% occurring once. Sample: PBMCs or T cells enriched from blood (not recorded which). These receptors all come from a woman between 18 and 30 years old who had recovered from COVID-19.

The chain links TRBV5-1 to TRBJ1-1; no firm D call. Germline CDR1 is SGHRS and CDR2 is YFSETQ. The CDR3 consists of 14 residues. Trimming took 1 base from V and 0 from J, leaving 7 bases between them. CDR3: CASSLSTLNTEAFF. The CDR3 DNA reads TGCGCCAGCAGCTTGTCTACTCTGAACACTGAAGCTTTCTTT.

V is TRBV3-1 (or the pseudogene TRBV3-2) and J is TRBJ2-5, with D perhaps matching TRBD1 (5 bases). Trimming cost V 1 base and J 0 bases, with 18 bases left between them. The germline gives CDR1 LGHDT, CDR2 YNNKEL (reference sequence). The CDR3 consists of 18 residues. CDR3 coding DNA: TGTGCCAGCAGCCAAGTTGCGAGCCCGACAGATTACCAAGAGACCCAGTACTTC. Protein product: CASSQVASPTDYQETQYF.

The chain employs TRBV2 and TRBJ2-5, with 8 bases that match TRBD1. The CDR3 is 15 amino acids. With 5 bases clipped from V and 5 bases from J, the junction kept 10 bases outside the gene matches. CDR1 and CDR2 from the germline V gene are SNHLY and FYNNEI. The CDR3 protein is CASSLQGASFETQYF. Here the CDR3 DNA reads TGTGCCAGCAGTCTCCAGGGGGCAAGTTTTGAGACCCAGTACTTC.

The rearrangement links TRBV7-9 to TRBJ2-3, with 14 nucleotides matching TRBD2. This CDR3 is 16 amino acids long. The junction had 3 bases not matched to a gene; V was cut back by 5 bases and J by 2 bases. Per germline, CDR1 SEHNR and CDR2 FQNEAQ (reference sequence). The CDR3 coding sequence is TGTGCCAGCAGCCAGACTAGCGGGGGGGCCACAGATACGCAGTATTTT. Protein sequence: CASSQTSGGATDTQYF.

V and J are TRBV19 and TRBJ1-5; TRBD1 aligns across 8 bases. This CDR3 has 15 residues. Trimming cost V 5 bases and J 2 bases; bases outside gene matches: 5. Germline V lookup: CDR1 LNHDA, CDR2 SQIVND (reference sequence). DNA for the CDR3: TGTGCCAGTAGTTCGGACAGGGCGGGCAATCAGCCCCAGCATTTT. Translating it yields CASSSDRAGNQPQHF.

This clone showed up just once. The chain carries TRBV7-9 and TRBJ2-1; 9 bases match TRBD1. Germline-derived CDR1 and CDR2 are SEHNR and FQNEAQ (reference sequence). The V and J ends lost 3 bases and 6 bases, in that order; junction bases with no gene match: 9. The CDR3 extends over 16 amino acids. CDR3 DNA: TGTGCCAGCAGCTTGCCTAGGGGGACAGGGTTCAATGAGCAGTTCTTC. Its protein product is CASSLPRGTGFNEQFF.

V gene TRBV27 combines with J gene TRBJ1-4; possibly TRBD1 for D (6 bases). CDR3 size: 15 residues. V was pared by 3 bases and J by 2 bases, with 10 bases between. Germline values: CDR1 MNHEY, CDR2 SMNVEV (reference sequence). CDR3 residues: CASSFFGQTNEKLFF. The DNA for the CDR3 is TGTGCCAGCAGTTTTTTTGGACAGACTAATGAAAAACTGTTTTTT.

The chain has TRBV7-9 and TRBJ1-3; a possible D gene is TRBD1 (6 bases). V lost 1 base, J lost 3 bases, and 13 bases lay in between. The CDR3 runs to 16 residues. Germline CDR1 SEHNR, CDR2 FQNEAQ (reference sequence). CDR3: CASSLDLTGHGNTIYF. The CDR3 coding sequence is TGTGCCAGCAGCTTAGACTTGACAGGTCATGGAAACACCATATATTTT.

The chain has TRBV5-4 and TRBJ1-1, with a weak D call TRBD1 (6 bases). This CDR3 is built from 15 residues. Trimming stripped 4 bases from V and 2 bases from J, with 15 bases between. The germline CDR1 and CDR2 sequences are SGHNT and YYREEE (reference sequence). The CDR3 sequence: CASSPPRTDNTEAFF. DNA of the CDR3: TGTGCCAGCAGCCCCCCACGGACAGATAACACTGAAGCTTTCTTT.

The CDR3: CAWSVTYNEQFF. CDR3 in DNA: TGTGCCTGGAGTGTAACTTACAATGAGCAGTTCTTC. This chain uses TRBV30 with TRBJ2-1; D remains ambiguous. Germline V gene sequence: CDR1 GTSNPN, CDR2 SVGIG (reference sequence). CDR3 length: 12 amino acids. V shed 0 bases and J shed 4 bases, with 4 bases lying between them.

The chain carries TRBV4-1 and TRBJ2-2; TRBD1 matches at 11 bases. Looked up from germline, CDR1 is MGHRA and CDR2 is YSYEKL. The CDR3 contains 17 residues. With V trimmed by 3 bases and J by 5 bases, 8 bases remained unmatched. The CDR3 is CASSQLPGQGVTGELFF. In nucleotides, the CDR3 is TGCGCCAGCAGCCAGCTACCGGGACAGGGGGTAACCGGGGAGCTGTTTTTT.

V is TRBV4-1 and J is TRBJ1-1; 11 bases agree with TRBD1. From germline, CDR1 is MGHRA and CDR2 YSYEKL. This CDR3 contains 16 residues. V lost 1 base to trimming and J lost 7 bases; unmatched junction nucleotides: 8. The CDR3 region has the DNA TGCGCCAGCAGCCAAGGGGACAGGGGGTATTACATTGAAGCTTTCTTT. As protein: CASSQGDRGYYIEAFF.

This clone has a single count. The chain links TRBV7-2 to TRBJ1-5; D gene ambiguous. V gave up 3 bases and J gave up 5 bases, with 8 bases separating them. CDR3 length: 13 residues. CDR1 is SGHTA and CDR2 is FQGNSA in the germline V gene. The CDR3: CASSFGADQPQHF. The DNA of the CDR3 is TGTGCCAGCAGCTTCGGTGCTGATCAGCCCCAGCATTTT.

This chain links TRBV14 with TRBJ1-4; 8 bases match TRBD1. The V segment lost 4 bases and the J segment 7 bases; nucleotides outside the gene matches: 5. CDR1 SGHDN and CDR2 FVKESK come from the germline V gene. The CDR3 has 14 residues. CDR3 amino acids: CASSPGGAGEKLFF. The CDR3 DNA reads TGTGCCAGCAGCCCAGGGGGCGCGGGTGAAAAACTGTTTTTT.

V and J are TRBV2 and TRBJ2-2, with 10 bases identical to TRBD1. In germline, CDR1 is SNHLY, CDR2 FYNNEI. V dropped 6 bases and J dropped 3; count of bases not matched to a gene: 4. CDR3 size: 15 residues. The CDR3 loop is CASRAGTGDTGELFF. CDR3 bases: TGTGCCAGCAGGGCCGGGACAGGGGACACCGGGGAGCTGTTTTTT.

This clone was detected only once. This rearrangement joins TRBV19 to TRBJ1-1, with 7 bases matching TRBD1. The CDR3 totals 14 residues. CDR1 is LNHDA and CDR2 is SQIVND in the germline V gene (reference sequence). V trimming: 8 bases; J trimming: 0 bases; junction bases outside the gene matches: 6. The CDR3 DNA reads TGTGCCAGTCGGAAGACAGGGATGAACACTGAAGCTTTCTTT. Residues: CASRKTGMNTEAFF. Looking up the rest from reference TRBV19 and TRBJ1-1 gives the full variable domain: DGGITQSPKYLFRKEGQNVTLSCEQNLNHDAMYWYRQDPGQGLRLIYYSQIVNDFQKGDIAEGYSVSREKKESFPLTVTSAQKNPTAFYLCASRKTGMNTEAFFGQGTRLTVV.

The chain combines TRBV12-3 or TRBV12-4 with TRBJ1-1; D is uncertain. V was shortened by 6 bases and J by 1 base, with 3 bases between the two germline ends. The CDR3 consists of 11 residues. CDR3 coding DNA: TGTGCCAGCAGCAAGAACACTGAAGCTTTCTTT. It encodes CASSKNTEAFF.

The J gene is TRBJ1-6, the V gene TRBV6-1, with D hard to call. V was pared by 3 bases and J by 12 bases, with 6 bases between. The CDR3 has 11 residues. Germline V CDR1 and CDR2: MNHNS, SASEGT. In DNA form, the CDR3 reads TGTGCCAGCAGTGAGAGTATACCCCTCCACTTT. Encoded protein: CASSESIPLHF.

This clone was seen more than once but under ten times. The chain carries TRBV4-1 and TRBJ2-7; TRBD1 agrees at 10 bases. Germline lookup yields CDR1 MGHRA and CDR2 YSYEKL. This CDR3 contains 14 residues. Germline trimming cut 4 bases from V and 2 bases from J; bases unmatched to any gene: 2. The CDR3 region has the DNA TGCGCCAGCAGCCGGGACAGGGGAACCTACGAGCAGTACTTC. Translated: CASSRDRGTYEQYF.